These 3 T cell receptor beta chains came from one sample sequenced in a study of beta chain features in type 1 diabetes. Findings and limits, study-wide: Within each of all four CD4+ subsets, Type 1 diabetes patients had TCRB CDR3s that were moderately but significantly shorter.

The antigens these receptors bind are not known. The isolated RNA, all of it, was reverse transcribed, so expressed TCRB transcripts were what got sequenced. Measured with immunoSEQ multiplex PCR; TCRdb has only the in-frame clones, and not every one. The sample carries about 260,000 clones, 20% recorded once. Material for sequencing was naive CD4+ T cells from blood. These receptors came from a middle-aged woman with type 1 diabetes.

V is TRBV5-1 and J is TRBJ2-3, with 9 bases identical to TRBD1. Germline V gene data show CDR1 as SGHRS and CDR2 as YFSETQ. V dropped 4 bases and J dropped 4; count of bases not matched to a gene: 7. The CDR3 extends over 15 amino acids. This CDR3 reads CASSPGTGRADTQYF. The CDR3 nucleotides read TGCGCCAGCAGCCCCGGGACAGGGAGGGCAGATACGCAGTATTTT. Full variable domain (rest looked up from reference TRBV5-1 and TRBJ2-3): KAGVTQTPRYLIKTRGQQVTLSCSPISGHRSVSWYQQTPGQGLQFLFEYFSETQRNKGNFPGRFSGRQFSNSRSEMNVSTLELGDSALYLCASSPGTGRADTQYFGPGTRLTVL.

This clone was observed a few times. The V call is TRBV6-5, the J call TRBJ2-5; D unresolved. Germline V CDR1 and CDR2: MNHEY, SVGAGI. V dropped 6 bases and J dropped 5 bases, with 16 bases sitting between them. This CDR3 has 14 amino acids. CDR3: CASSLSTRWETQYF. The DNA of the CDR3 is TGTGCCAGCAGCCTTTCGACACGCTGGGAGACCCAGTACTTC.

This clone came up a few times. The chain links TRBV15 to TRBJ1-2, with 9 positions matching TRBD1. Germline V gives CDR1 LNHNV, CDR2 YYDKDF (reference sequence). V gave up 3 bases and J gave up 5 bases; unmatched junction bases: 7. The CDR3 spans 15 residues. The CDR3 spells CATSRPGTGSYGYTF. The CDR3 DNA is TGTGCCACCAGCAGGCCCGGGACAGGGTCGTATGGCTACACCTTC.